The clone carrying this TCR beta chain was seen once. Its specificity is unknown. This sample is part of a study of cytomegalovirus exposure and HLA in healthy donors. Overall study results and limits: Excluded were some V segments that proved indistinguishable, including TRBV6-2 and TRBV6-3. In a later analysis, a missense DCLRE1C variant was linked to TCR beta V- and J-gene trimming.

V lost 5 bases, J lost 6 bases, and 13 bases stayed unmatched. This CDR3 has 16 residues. The V gene's germline CDR1 is SGHAT and CDR2 FQNNGV. A multiplex PCR was run with 60 Vbeta primers and 13 Jbeta primers. Data came from immunoSEQ multiplex PCR; TCRdb stores just in-frame clones and leaves some out. The data hold roughly 200,000 clones, with around 83% observed a single time. This TCR derives from a woman aged 18-30 years in good health and CMV-seronegative. This chain uses TRBV11-2 with TRBJ2-1; TRBD2 agrees at 7 bases. The sequencing input was PBMCs. CDR3 residues: CASSPPPGRAGNEQFF. The CDR3, as DNA: TGTGCCAGCAGCCCTCCCCCGGGGAGGGCAGGCAATGAGCAGTTCTTC.